This TCR beta chain appears in the sequencing data of a study of T-cell memory formation after mild COVID-19. Whole-study context: The study found TCR clusters largely donor specific.

As to this clonotype: Antigen unknown.

Using constant-segment primers, 5'RACE produced TCR alpha and TCR beta cDNA libraries carrying sample barcodes and UMIs. MiXCR, applied by TCRdb to the 5' RACE reads, yields one record per CDR3 protein. The sample lists hundreds of thousands of distinct CDR3 sequences; roughly 21% were seen once. Findings and caveats of the study: Pre-infection memory already had some responding clones, implying cross-reactive memory joined. Clones that contracted clustered mainly in CM and EM if CD4+ and in EMRA if CD8+.

This CDR3 contains 13 residues. V was clipped by 3 bases and J by 7 bases, with 13 bases between them. CDR1 and CDR2 (germline): KGHSH, LQKENI. Sequenced sample: PBMCs or a T cell subset sorted from them (not recorded which). The receptor was isolated from an adult woman who had mild COVID-19 (a few samples of this study predate the infection). Cell type and time point are not known. The chain recombines TRBV18 with TRBJ2-7; D gene uncertain. CDR3 sequence reads: CASSPYTAREQYF. The CDR3 DNA sequence: TGTGCCAGCTCACCGTATACGGCGAGGGAGCAGTACTTC.